These 7 T cell receptor beta chains came from one sample sequenced in a study of memory CD4+ T cells and cytomegalovirus serostatus. Generated by immunoSEQ multiplex PCR, the TCRdb table keeps only in-frame clones and is missing some. The sample carries 50,000 or so clones, roughly four fifths recorded once. Single viable CD3+CD4+CD8-CD45RO+ cells were sorted as the memory CD4+ T cells. Sequences were obtained from memory CD4+ T cells from blood. These receptors originate from an adult in good health and CMV-seronegative.

The chain links TRBV12-5 to TRBJ1-1; no firm D call. Trimming cost V 2 bases and J 5 bases, with 6 bases left between them. CDR3 length: 12 amino acids. The germline V gene encodes CDR1 LGHNT and CDR2 FRNRAP. The CDR3 protein is CASGLRQTEAFF. The CDR3 coding sequence is TGTGCTAGTGGTTTGAGGCAGACTGAAGCTTTCTTT.

CDR3 residues: CASTRLEWDSNTGELFF. The CDR3 bases are TGTGCCAGCACCCGCTTAGAGTGGGACAGTAACACCGGGGAGCTGTTTTTT. V usage is TRBV2 and J usage is TRBJ2-2; 7 nucleotides match TRBD1. This CDR3 contains 17 residues. The junction had 13 bases not matched to a gene; V was cut back by 7 bases and J by 2 bases. CDR1 is SNHLY and CDR2 is FYNNEI in the germline V gene.

This chain connects TRBV6-1 to TRBJ1-5; D is undetermined. From germline, CDR1 is MNHNS and CDR2 SASEGT. The CDR3 is 12 amino acids. Trimming cost V 5 bases and J 5 bases, with 7 bases left between them. CDR3 loop: CASSKIDQPQHF. CDR3 nucleotide sequence: TGTGCCAGCAGTAAAATTGATCAGCCCCAGCATTTT.

This clone has just a few counts. The chain is built from TRBV4-3 and TRBJ1-2, with D possibly being TRBD1 (5 bases). CDR1 and CDR2 (germline): LGHNA, YSLEER. The CDR3 is 15 amino acids. The V and J ends lost 0 bases and 2 bases respectively, with 10 bases between them. The chain's CDR3 is CASSQEVRGNYGYTF. The CDR3, as DNA: TGCGCCAGCAGCCAAGAGGTACGGGGCAACTATGGCTACACCTTC.

The sample holds a few counts of this clone. This sequence joins TRBV28 and TRBJ1-1, with D hard to call. Germline CDR1 and CDR2: MDHEN and SYDVKM. V was shortened by 8 bases and J by 0 bases, with 13 bases between the two germline ends. The CDR3 is made up of 14 amino acids. The CDR3 DNA sequence: TGTGCCAGCCGAGAGGGAGGCTTGAACACTGAAGCTTTCTTT. Encoded protein: CASREGGLNTEAFF.

This sequence joins TRBV9 and TRBJ1-1; D not resolved. Between the trimmed V and J ends, which lost 3 bases and 4 bases, there was a span of 13 bases. This CDR3 is 14 amino acids long. Looked up from germline, CDR1 is SGDLS and CDR2 is YYNGEE. CDR3 residues: CASSATRGGTEAFF. The CDR3 nucleotides read TGTGCCAGCAGCGCCACGCGGGGTGGCACTGAAGCTTTCTTT.

This clone showed up just once. The V gene is TRBV4-1, the J gene TRBJ1-6, with a tentative D call TRBD1 (5 bases). The germline V gene has CDR1 MGHRA and CDR2 YSYEKL. The germline V and J ends were trimmed by 4 bases and 8 bases, with 15 bases remaining between them. CDR3 length: 15 residues. CDR3 in DNA: TGCGCCAGCAGCCGGGGCCCGGCGGGGGATTCACCCCTCCACTTT. It yields the protein CASSRGPAGDSPLHF.